These 25 T cell receptor beta chains originate from one sample sequenced in a study of blood T cell repertoires in COVID-19. This table comes from immunoSEQ multiplex PCR, and its TCRdb copy is limited to in-frame clones, with some not included. Counted here are about 300,000 clones, around 87% occurring once; the ten biggest clones make up 1% to 1.5%. Specimen: peripheral blood. The receptors were gathered from a man between 65 and 85 years old with acute or convalescent COVID-19.

The CDR3 sequence is CASSPQGTEAFF. The CDR3 DNA reads TGTGCCAGTAGTCCGCAGGGTACTGAAGCTTTCTTT. This chain connects TRBV19 to TRBJ1-1; D might be TRBD1 (5 bases). Trimming stripped 5 bases from V and 5 bases from J, with 9 bases between. Germline V gene data show CDR1 as LNHDA and CDR2 as SQIVND (reference sequence). The CDR3 covers 12 residues.

This chain links TRBV7-2 with TRBJ1-2; possibly TRBD1 for D (6 bases). Per the germline V gene, CDR1 is SGHTA and CDR2 is FQGNSA. The germline V and J ends were trimmed by 1 base and 5 bases, with 20 bases remaining between them. The CDR3 covers 17 residues. The CDR3 region has the DNA TGTGCCAGCAGCTTAGTGGATTGGGGCAGGGGTGATTATGGCTACACCTTC. Its protein is CASSLVDWGRGDYGYTF.

The chain is built from TRBV27 and TRBJ2-3; TRBD2 agrees at 7 bases. This CDR3 comprises 15 residues. Germline CDR1 is MNHEY and CDR2 is SMNVEV (reference sequence). Trimming removed 4 bases from V and 1 base from J; junction bases left unmatched: 5. CDR3 region: CASSWGGRGTDTQYF. The DNA of the CDR3 is TGTGCCAGCAGTTGGGGCGGGAGAGGCACAGATACGCAGTATTTT.

The J gene is TRBJ2-2, the V gene TRBV18; D might be TRBD2 (6 bases). This CDR3 region has 16 residues. Germline lookup yields CDR1 KGHSH and CDR2 LQKENI. The V gene lost 3 bases and the J gene lost 1 base, with 12 bases spanning the gap. The DNA of the CDR3 is TGTGCCAGCTCACCCCTGAATAGCGGGAACACCGGGGAGCTGTTTTTT. This sequence encodes CASSPLNSGNTGELFF.

The table lists this clone with a few counts. The V gene is TRBV5-4, the J gene TRBJ1-1, with TRBD1 matching 7 bases. Germline CDR1 is SGHNT and CDR2 is YYREEE (reference sequence). This CDR3 comprises 16 residues. J lost 5 bases, V lost 3 bases, and 13 bases had no gene match. This chain's CDR3 is CASSSRRQGDGTEAFF. The CDR3 region has the DNA TGTGCCAGCAGCTCAAGGAGGCAGGGGGATGGAACTGAAGCTTTCTTT.

The chain has TRBV2 and TRBJ2-5; 14 bases agree with TRBD2. CDR1 and CDR2 from the germline V gene are SNHLY and FYNNEI. V shed 3 bases, J shed 2 bases, and the junction held 5 bases outside the gene matches. The CDR3 contains 17 residues. The CDR3 nucleotides are TGTGCCAGCAGTGATCCGAGACTAGCGGGGGGGCAAGAGACCCAGTACTTC. Its protein product is CASSDPRLAGGQETQYF.

The gene calls are TRBV9 and TRBJ1-3; no reliable D call. CDR3 length: 15 amino acids. Deletions cut 0 bases from V and 4 bases from J, with 11 bases between. The V gene's germline CDR1 is SGDLS and CDR2 YYNGEE. The CDR3 is CASSVGEGDGNTIYF. CDR3 coding DNA: TGTGCCAGCAGCGTAGGAGAGGGAGACGGAAACACCATATATTTT.

The chain couples TRBV6-2 or TRBV6-3 to TRBJ1-1; a weak D match, TRBD1 (5 bases). V lost 0 bases, J lost 4 bases, and 12 bases lay in between. The CDR3 consists of 15 residues. Germline values: CDR1 MNHEY, CDR2 SVGEGT. The CDR3 DNA is TGTGCCAGCAGTTACTCAGCCCAGGGTGGCACTGAAGCTTTCTTT. Protein: CASSYSAQGGTEAFF.

This chain connects TRBV9 to TRBJ2-7; 8 bases are shared with TRBD2. The CDR3 is made up of 14 amino acids. The germline V gene has CDR1 SGDLS and CDR2 YYNGEE. Losses at the gene ends were 2 bases for V and 6 bases for J; bases not matched to a gene: 7. In DNA form, the CDR3 reads TGTGCCAGCAGCGTTTTAGCGGGACCCGGCGAGCAGTACTTC. Its translation: CASSVLAGPGEQYF.

The rearrangement joins TRBV11-2 to TRBJ2-3; 7 bases fit TRBD2. Germline lookup yields CDR1 SGHAT and CDR2 FQNNGV. The V segment lost 3 bases and the J segment 6 bases; nucleotides outside the gene matches: 12. The CDR3 extends over 16 amino acids. CDR3 protein: CASSLYPRLAGDTQYF. The CDR3 nucleotides are TGTGCCAGCAGCTTGTACCCCAGACTAGCTGGCGATACGCAGTATTTT.

V gene TRBV28 combines with J gene TRBJ1-2; TRBD1 matches 8 bases. After removal of 3 bases from V and 8 bases from J, the junction contained 5 bases not matched to a gene. The CDR3 extends over 13 amino acids. Germline V gene data show CDR1 as MDHEN and CDR2 as SYDVKM. The CDR3, as DNA: TGTGCCAGCAGTTTCCAGGGGGCGCCCGGCTACACCTTC. Translated: CASSFQGAPGYTF.

The rearrangement links TRBV3-1 (or the pseudogene TRBV3-2) to TRBJ1-4, with a tentative D call TRBD1 (5 bases). Germline CDR1 reads LGHDT; CDR2 reads YNNKEL (reference sequence). Trimming cost V 0 bases and J 5 bases, with 13 bases left between them. The CDR3 covers 16 residues. CDR3 loop: CASSQDSTELNEKLFF. As DNA, the CDR3 is TGTGCCAGCAGCCAAGATTCGACAGAACTGAATGAAAAACTGTTTTTT.

The chain links TRBV18 to TRBJ1-4; 7 nucleotides line up with TRBD1. CDR3 length: 15 residues. Germline values: CDR1 KGHSH, CDR2 LQKENI. V shed 5 bases, J shed 0 bases, and the junction held 3 bases outside the gene matches. The CDR3 bases are TGTGCCAGCTCAGAACAGGGGTCAACTAATGAAAAACTGTTTTTT. This encodes CASSEQGSTNEKLFF.

This clone was counted only a few times. The chain uses TRBV24-1 and TRBJ2-1; 9 bases agree with TRBD1. Germline V CDR1 and CDR2: KGHDR, SFDVKD. With 3 bases clipped from V and 8 bases from J, the junction kept 7 bases outside the gene matches. The CDR3 totals 15 residues. The chain's CDR3 is CATSDNRGRIDEQFF. As DNA, the CDR3 is TGTGCCACCAGTGATAACAGGGGGCGCATCGATGAGCAGTTCTTC.

V gene TRBV6-2 or TRBV6-3 combines with J gene TRBJ2-7, with D maybe TRBD2 (5 bases). Germline-derived CDR1 and CDR2 are MNHEY and SVGEGT. The CDR3 has 14 residues. Trimming cost V 5 bases and J 4 bases, with 15 bases left between them. Written as DNA, the CDR3 is TGTGCCAGCAGTGGCTGGACTTCTCGGTACGAGCAGTACTTC. Residues: CASSGWTSRYEQYF.

The V gene is TRBV7-2, the J gene TRBJ2-2; D unclear. In germline, CDR1 is SGHTA, CDR2 FQGNSA. This CDR3 comprises 14 residues. The V end lost 5 bases, the J end lost 7 bases, and 14 bases lay between the germline ends. The CDR3 spells CASSPTPVLGELFF. The CDR3 nucleotides read TGTGCCAGCAGCCCCACGCCGGTCCTCGGGGAGCTGTTTTTT.

The chain couples TRBV7-9 to TRBJ2-1, with TRBD2 matching over 10 bases. The J segment lost 15 bases and the V segment lost 4 bases, leaving 12 bases of the junction unmatched. This CDR3 spans 14 amino acids. Germline assignment: CDR1 SEHNR and CDR2 FQNEAQ (reference sequence). In DNA, the CDR3 is TGTGCCAGCAGCTCCCACCTCCTTGGACTAGCGGCGTTCTTC. Amino acid sequence: CASSSHLLGLAAFF. The full variable domain, completed using reference TRBV7-9 and TRBJ2-1, is DTGVSQNPRHKITKRGQNVTFRCDPISEHNRLYWYRQTLGQGPEFLTYFQNEAQLEKSRLLSDRFSAERPKGSFSTLEIQRTEQGDSAMYLCASSSHLLGLAAFFGPGTRLTVL.

The chain combines TRBV7-7 with TRBJ2-3; D is uncertain. The CDR3 has 15 amino acids. Germline CDR1 reads SSHAT; CDR2 reads FNYEAQ (reference sequence). V was pared by 5 bases and J by 0 bases, with 12 bases between. CDR3 loop: CASSLGVSSTDTQYF. CDR3 nucleotides: TGTGCCAGCAGCCTAGGCGTATCTAGCACAGATACGCAGTATTTT.

The chain recombines TRBV28 with TRBJ2-2, with TRBD1 matching 8 bases. J gave up 6 bases and V 4 bases, and 10 bases lay outside the gene matches. Germline lookup yields CDR1 MDHEN and CDR2 SYDVKM. The CDR3 is 16 residues long. The CDR3: CASSSGGQERAGELFF. Here the CDR3 DNA reads TGTGCCAGCAGTTCCGGGGGACAGGAAAGAGCCGGGGAGCTGTTTTTT.

The chain uses TRBV7-9 and TRBJ2-7; 7 bases line up with TRBD2. V shed 3 bases, J shed 1 base, and the junction held 3 bases outside the gene matches. The CDR3 sequence is 14 residues long. The V gene's germline CDR1 is SEHNR and CDR2 FQNEAQ (reference sequence). CDR3 nucleotides: TGTGCCAGCAGCTTTCTGCGGGAGTCCTACGAGCAGTACTTC. Protein sequence: CASSFLRESYEQYF.

V is TRBV9 and J is TRBJ2-3, with TRBD2 matching 8 bases. J was trimmed by 0 bases and V by 4 bases; bases with no gene match: 13. The germline V gene has CDR1 SGDLS and CDR2 YYNGEE. The CDR3 loop spans 18 amino acids. The CDR3 DNA reads as TGTGCCAGCAGCTTCCGAGTCGGTAGCGGGACTAGCACAGATACGCAGTATTTT. Amino acid sequence: CASSFRVGSGTSTDTQYF.

This sequence joins TRBV9 and TRBJ1-4; 7 bases line up with TRBD1. Germline V gives CDR1 SGDLS, CDR2 YYNGEE. The CDR3 sequence is 16 residues long. The trim removed 3 bases at V and 0 bases at J, leaving 5 bases unmatched. The CDR3 nucleotides are TGTGCCAGCAGCGGGCGACAGGGAGCAACTAATGAAAAACTGTTTTTT. Translating it yields CASSGRQGATNEKLFF.

The V and J genes are TRBV15 and TRBJ2-1; 7 bases agree with TRBD2. Trimming at V came to 0 bases and at J to 7 bases, leaving 0 bases not matched to a gene. The CDR3 spans 13 residues. In germline, CDR1 is LNHNV, CDR2 YYDKDF (reference sequence). The chain's CDR3 is CATSRERENEQFF. The CDR3 DNA is TGTGCCACCAGCAGAGAGCGGGAGAATGAGCAGTTCTTC.

The gene calls are TRBV5-5 and TRBJ1-5, with 8 nucleotides matching TRBD1. V lost 4 bases, J lost 5 bases, and 2 bases stayed unmatched. This CDR3 spans 13 amino acids. Germline V CDR1 and CDR2: SGHKS, YYEKEE (reference sequence). CDR3 DNA: TGTGCCAGCAGCCAGACAGGGGATCAGCCCCAGCATTTT. The encoded protein is CASSQTGDQPQHF.

The chain has TRBV4-2 and TRBJ1-3, with 7 bases fitting TRBD1. V was pared by 0 bases and J by 3 bases, with 5 bases of the junction left unmatched. Germline V lookup: CDR1 LGHNA, CDR2 YNFKEQ. CDR3 length equals 16 residues. The CDR3 region is CASSQDQGGLGNTIYF. In DNA, the CDR3 is TGTGCCAGCAGCCAAGATCAGGGGGGCCTTGGAAACACCATATATTTT.